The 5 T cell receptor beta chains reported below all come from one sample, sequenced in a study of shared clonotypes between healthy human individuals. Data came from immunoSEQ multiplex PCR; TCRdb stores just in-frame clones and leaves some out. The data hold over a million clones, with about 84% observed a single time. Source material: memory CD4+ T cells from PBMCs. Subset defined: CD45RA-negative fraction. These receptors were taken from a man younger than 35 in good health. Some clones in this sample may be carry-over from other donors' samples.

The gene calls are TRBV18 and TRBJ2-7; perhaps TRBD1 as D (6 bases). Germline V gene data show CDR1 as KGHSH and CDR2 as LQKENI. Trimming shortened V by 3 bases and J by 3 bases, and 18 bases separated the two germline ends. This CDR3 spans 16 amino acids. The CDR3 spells CASSPPQGTLGYEQYF. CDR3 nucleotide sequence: TGTGCCAGCTCACCCCCCCAGGGGACGCTGGGCTACGAGCAGTACTTC.

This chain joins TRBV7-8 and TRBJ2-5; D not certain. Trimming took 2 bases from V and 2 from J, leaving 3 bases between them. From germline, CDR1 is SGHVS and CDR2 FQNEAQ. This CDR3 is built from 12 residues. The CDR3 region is CASSLNQETQYF. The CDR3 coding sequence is TGTGCCAGCAGCTTAAATCAAGAGACCCAGTACTTC.

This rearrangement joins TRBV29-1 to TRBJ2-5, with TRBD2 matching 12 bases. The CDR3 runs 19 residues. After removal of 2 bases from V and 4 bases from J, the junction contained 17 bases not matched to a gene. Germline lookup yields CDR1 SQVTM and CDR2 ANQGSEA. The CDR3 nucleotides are TGCAGCGTTGAATCCGTGTTAGGTCTAGCGGGAGGGCCCCCAGAGACCCAGTACTTC. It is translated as CSVESVLGLAGGPPETQYF.

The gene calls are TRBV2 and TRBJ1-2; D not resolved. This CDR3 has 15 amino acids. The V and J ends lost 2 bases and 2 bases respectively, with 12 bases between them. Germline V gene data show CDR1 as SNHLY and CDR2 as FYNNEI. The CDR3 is CASSEPRPGNYGYTF. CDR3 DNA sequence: TGTGCCAGCAGTGAACCCCGGCCAGGAAACTATGGCTACACCTTC.

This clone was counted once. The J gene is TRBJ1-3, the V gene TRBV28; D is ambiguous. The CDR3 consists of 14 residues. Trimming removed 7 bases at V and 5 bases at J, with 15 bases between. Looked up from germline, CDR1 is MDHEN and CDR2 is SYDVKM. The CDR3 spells CASTSRLLRNTIYF. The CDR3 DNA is TGTGCCAGCACCTCGAGACTCCTAAGAAACACCATATATTTT.